This T cell receptor (beta chain) is drawn from a study of blood T cell repertoires in COVID-19. Study information: COVID-19 samples from acute and convalescent phases originated in the United States, Italy and Spain. Sample material is recorded as cDNA or gDNA derived from T cells, B-cell-depleted T cells, or PBMCs.

This clone has only one observation. As processed by the authors: Amplifying reference gene primers gave estimates of nucleated cell counts. The repertoire was sequenced with immunoSEQ multiplex PCR; TCRdb's copy has only in-frame clones and lacks some. The D gene and trimming were derived from the DNA, and the V and J assignments and clone size from that table. The profile shows about 47,000 clones, 84% of them singletons. Trimming cost V 2 bases and J 2 bases, with 12 bases left between them. The length of the CDR3 is 15 residues. Germline lookup yields CDR1 LGHNA and CDR2 YNFKEQ. The chain carries TRBV4-2 and TRBJ1-2; maybe TRBD1 (5 bases). The sequencing sample was made of peripheral blood. The receptor was derived from a man in his fifties with acute or convalescent COVID-19. CDR3 amino acids: CASSQSHRSNYGYTF. The DNA of the CDR3 is TGTGCCAGCAGCCAATCGCACAGGTCGAACTATGGCTACACCTTC.